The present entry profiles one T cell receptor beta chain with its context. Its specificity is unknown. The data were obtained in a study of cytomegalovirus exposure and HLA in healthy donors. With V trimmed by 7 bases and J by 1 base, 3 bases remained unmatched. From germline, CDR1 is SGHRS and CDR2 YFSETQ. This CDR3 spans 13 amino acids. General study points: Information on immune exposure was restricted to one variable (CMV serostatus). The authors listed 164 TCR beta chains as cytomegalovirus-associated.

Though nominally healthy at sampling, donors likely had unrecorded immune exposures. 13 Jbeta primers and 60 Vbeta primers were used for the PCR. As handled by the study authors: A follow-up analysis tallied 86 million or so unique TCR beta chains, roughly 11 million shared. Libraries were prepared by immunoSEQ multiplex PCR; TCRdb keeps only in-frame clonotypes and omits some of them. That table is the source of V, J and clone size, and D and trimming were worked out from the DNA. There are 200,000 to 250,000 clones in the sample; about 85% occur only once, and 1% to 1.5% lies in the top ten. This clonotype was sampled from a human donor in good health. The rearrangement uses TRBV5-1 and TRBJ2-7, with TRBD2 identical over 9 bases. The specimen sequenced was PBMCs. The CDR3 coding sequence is TGCGCCAGCGCGGGAGGGCCATCCTACGAGCAGTACTTC. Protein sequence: CASAGGPSYEQYF.